This TCR beta chain was profiled in a study of regulatory T cells in long-lasting Graves disease. Study at large: Patients met the persistent Graves' disease definition after over 5 years of antithyroid drugs with positive TSH receptor antibodies.

This clonotype is labeled as medium-sized. This CDR3 is built from 15 residues. V dropped 2 bases and J dropped 6; count of bases not matched to a gene: 8. Germline lookup yields CDR1 SGHTA and CDR2 FQGTGA. Construction of TCR beta libraries relied on iRepertoire HTBI primers and on Arm-PCR targeting CDR3 regions. TCRdb passed the multiplex PCR reads through MiXCR, listing each CDR3 protein once. The data contain some 420,000 distinct CDR3 sequences, approximately 23% of them singletons. Time point: persistent/refractory GD, antithyroid drugs over 5 years with positive TRAb. RNA extracted from PBMCs served as the sequencing template. In each case, Graves' disease was diagnosed per American Thyroid Association guidelines. All patients originated from an endocrinology department located in Xi'an, China.

The origin of this receptor is a female donor with Graves disease. The gene calls are TRBV7-3 and TRBJ1-2; TRBD1 matches 8 bases. The sequenced sample was peripheral blood mononuclear cells (PBMCs), obtained when the disease was refractory, from a patient treated with antithyroid drugs. The CDR3 reads CASSLVTGESDGYTF. The CDR3 coding sequence is TGTGCCAGCAGCTTAGTGACAGGGGAAAGCGATGGCTACACCTTC.